Listed here are 17 T cell receptor beta chains from one sample, sequenced in a study of spatial heterogeneity in lung cancer. Broader study findings: Tumor mutation counts were tracked by expanded intratumoral alpha and beta TCR counts.

Indicated time point: sample taken at primary tumor resection. TCRdb re-called the 5' RACE reads through MiXCR, storing one row per CDR3 protein. The top ten hold 22% of the sample, which has about 6,900 distinct CDR3 sequences, around 12% seen once. No antigen has been identified for these receptors. The material sequenced was lung tumor tissue, taken at surgery. The source of these receptors is a male donor with early-stage non-small cell lung cancer.

This clonotype is labeled as medium-sized. This chain links TRBV7-9 with TRBJ2-3; no definite D call. The V end lost 2 bases, the J end lost 4 bases, and 10 bases lay between the germline ends. The CDR3 has 14 amino acids. Germline V lookup: CDR1 SEHNR, CDR2 FQNEAQ (reference sequence). The CDR3 is CASSLYQASDTQYF. CDR3 bases: TGTGCCAGCAGCTTATATCAGGCTTCAGATACGCAGTATTTT.

This clonotype has only a few counts. The chain has TRBV7-8 and TRBJ1-1, with D perhaps matching TRBD1 (5 bases). CDR1 SGHVS and CDR2 FQNEAQ come from the germline V gene. V was shortened by 1 base and J by 0 bases, with 15 bases between the two germline ends. This CDR3 has 17 amino acids. The CDR3 is CASSLEAGIRMNTEAFF. CDR3 DNA: TGTGCCAGCAGCTTAGAGGCAGGGATACGTATGAACACTGAAGCTTTCTTT.

The rearrangement uses TRBV10-3 and TRBJ2-7, with D possibly being TRBD1 or TRBD2 (5 bases each). CDR1 is ENHRY and CDR2 is SYGVKD in the germline V gene. The CDR3 has 13 residues. V lost 5 bases to trimming and J lost 3 bases, with 11 bases between them. CDR3 sequence reads: CAISQGRYYEQYF. The CDR3 nucleotides read TGTGCCATCAGTCAGGGACGCTACTACGAGCAGTACTTC.

The gene calls are TRBV4-1 and TRBJ1-1, with D possibly TRBD1 on 5 matching bases. Trimming left V 6 bases short and J 0 bases short, with 11 bases between. Germline-derived CDR1 and CDR2 are MGHRA and YSYEKL. The CDR3 has 14 amino acids. CDR3 region: CASRHKQVNTEAFF. The DNA of the CDR3 is TGCGCCAGCAGGCACAAACAGGTGAACACTGAAGCTTTCTTT.

The chain links TRBV7-2 to TRBJ1-1; possible D gene TRBD1, 6 bases. There are 13 residues in the CDR3. Trimming cost V 5 bases and J 3 bases, with 10 bases left between them. Germline CDR1 and CDR2: SGHTA and FQGNSA. The CDR3 loop reads CASSLRTDTEAFF. As DNA, the CDR3 is TGTGCCAGCAGCCTTCGGACAGACACTGAAGCTTTCTTT.

This clonotype was detected ten times or more. DNA for the CDR3: TGTGCCAGCAGCGTGAGGACTAACTATGGCTACACCTTC. It codes for CASSVRTNYGYTF. The chain carries TRBV9 and TRBJ1-2; no firm D call. This CDR3 is built from 13 residues. Between the trimmed V and J ends, which lost 2 bases and 0 bases, there was a span of 5 bases. Germline V gene data show CDR1 as SGDLS and CDR2 as YYNGEE. Complete variable domain (other parts from reference TRBV9 and TRBJ1-2): DSGVTQTPKHLITATGQRVTLRCSPRSGDLSVYWYQQSLDQGLQFLIQYYNGEERAKGNILERFSAQQFPDLHSELNLSSLELGDSALYFCASSVRTNYGYTFGSGTRLTVV.

The chain combines TRBV29-1 with TRBJ1-1; 11 nucleotides align to TRBD1. V lost 8 bases to trimming and J lost 4 bases; unmatched junction nucleotides: 6. This CDR3 comprises 13 residues. The germline CDR1 and CDR2 sequences are SQVTM and ANQGSEA. As DNA, the CDR3 is TGCAGCACCAGGACAGGGGGCATCACTGAAGCTTTCTTT. Protein product: CSTRTGGITEAFF.

This clonotype came up a few times. The genes are TRBV24-1 and TRBJ2-3; 7 positions match TRBD1. CDR1 is KGHDR, CDR2 SFDVKD, per germline. With V trimmed by 3 bases and J by 6 bases, 11 bases remained unmatched. The CDR3 spans 16 residues. CDR3 sequence: CATSDEGGRSWDTQYF. The CDR3, as DNA: TGTGCCACCAGTGATGAAGGGGGCCGGTCGTGGGATACGCAGTATTTT.

This clonotype was picked up many times. The genes are TRBV5-6 and TRBJ2-3, with TRBD2 matching over 10 bases. The V segment lost 3 bases and the J segment 2 bases; nucleotides outside the gene matches: 6. In germline, CDR1 is SGHDT, CDR2 YYEEEE. This CDR3 spans 16 amino acids. CDR3 amino acids: CASSSGLAFPTDTQYF. Written as DNA, the CDR3 is TGTGCCAGCAGCTCGGGACTAGCGTTCCCCACAGATACGCAGTATTTT.

This clonotype showed up many times. V and J are TRBV11-2 and TRBJ2-7; 10 nucleotides agree with TRBD1. After removal of 3 bases from V and 4 bases from J, the junction contained 6 bases not matched to a gene. Germline V gives CDR1 SGHAT, CDR2 FQNNGV. This CDR3 region has 15 residues. The CDR3 DNA sequence: TGTGCCAGCAGCTTTCCGGGACAGGGGCGATACGAGCAGTACTTC. Translated: CASSFPGQGRYEQYF.

This clonotype occurred many times. The chain uses TRBV27 and TRBJ2-2; 10 bases are a match to TRBD1. The CDR3 extends over 17 amino acids. Trimming cost V 5 bases and J 2 bases; bases outside gene matches: 8. Germline CDR1 and CDR2: MNHEY and SMNVEV (reference sequence). The DNA for the CDR3 is TGTGCCAGCAGTAAGATGGGACAGGGGCCCAACACCGGGGAGCTGTTTTTT. It translates to CASSKMGQGPNTGELFF.

This clonotype occurred a few times. The chain combines TRBV6-2 or TRBV6-3 with TRBJ1-2, with D possibly matching TRBD1 (6 bases). Germline-derived CDR1 and CDR2 are MNHEY and SVGEGT. This CDR3 spans 13 amino acids. V shed 0 bases and J shed 7 bases, with 9 bases lying between them. The CDR3 is CASSYSTGGGYTF. In DNA form, the CDR3 reads TGTGCCAGCAGTTACTCGACAGGAGGTGGCTACACCTTC.

This clonotype was counted at least ten times. The chain is built from TRBV4-1 and TRBJ2-2; 14 nucleotides agree with TRBD2. The germline CDR1 and CDR2 sequences are MGHRA and YSYEKL. The junction had 7 bases not matched to a gene; V was cut back by 3 bases and J by 4 bases. CDR3 length equals 18 residues. The CDR3 region is CASSHTGLAGGVTGELFF. The CDR3 DNA follows: TGCGCCAGCAGCCACACTGGACTAGCGGGAGGAGTCACCGGGGAGCTGTTTTTT.

Many counts were recorded for this clonotype. The chain carries TRBV20-1 and TRBJ2-5; 9 nucleotides agree with TRBD2. CDR3 length equals 14 residues. The germline CDR1 and CDR2 sequences are DFQATT and SNEGSKA (reference sequence). The J segment lost 5 bases and the V segment lost 5 bases, leaving 9 bases of the junction unmatched. Here the CDR3 reads CSARRAGGYETQYF. Here the CDR3 DNA reads TGCAGTGCTCGAAGAGCGGGAGGTTACGAGACCCAGTACTTC.

This clonotype has at least ten counts. V is TRBV7-2 and J is TRBJ2-5; D call uncertain. V was clipped by 5 bases and J by 2 bases, with 15 bases between them. Germline V lookup: CDR1 SGHTA, CDR2 FQGNSA. This CDR3 comprises 15 residues. The CDR3 region is CASSHTTMNQETQYF. In DNA form, the CDR3 reads TGTGCCAGCAGCCACACAACTATGAATCAAGAGACCCAGTACTTC.

CDR3 nucleotides: TGCAGTGCTAGAGATAGGGAGGGTTACACAGATACGCAGTATTTT. Translating it yields CSARDREGYTDTQYF. V is TRBV20-1 and J is TRBJ2-3, with 7 positions matching TRBD2. The CDR3 totals 15 residues. Trimming cost V 0 bases and J 2 bases; bases outside gene matches: 5. Germline lookup yields CDR1 DFQATT and CDR2 SNEGSKA (reference sequence).

This clonotype came up many times. The chain employs TRBV7-9 and TRBJ1-4, with a weak D call TRBD1 (5 bases). The CDR3 length is 14 residues. Germline CDR1 and CDR2: SEHNR and FQNEAQ (reference sequence). The ends were cut back, 5 bases at V and 2 bases at J, with 9 bases in the middle. The CDR3, as DNA: TGTGCCAGCAGCCCCGGGACTACTAATGAAAAACTGTTTTTT. Its protein is CASSPGTTNEKLFF. The full variable domain, in which reference TRBV7-9 and TRBJ1-4 provide the parts outside the CDR3, is DTGVSQNPRHKITKRGQNVTFRCDPISEHNRLYWYRQTLGQGPEFLTYFQNEAQLEKSRLLSDRFSAERPKGSFSTLEIQRTEQGDSAMYLCASSPGTTNEKLFFGSGTQLSVL.